The 25 T cell receptor beta chains below come from one sample, sequenced in a study of T cell responses to AZD1222 COVID-19 vaccine. Generated by immunoSEQ multiplex PCR, the TCRdb table keeps only in-frame clones and is missing some. There are 95,000 to 150,000 clones in the sample; 90% occur only once, and more than 3.5% lies in the top ten. The sequencing here drew on peripheral blood, taken 28 days after the second dose of the MenACWY control vaccine. Receptors were obtained from an adult who received the MenACWY meningococcal vaccine as a control.

The gene calls are TRBV10-3 and TRBJ2-7; 7 positions agree with TRBD2. Germline V lookup: CDR1 ENHRY, CDR2 SYGVKD. Germline trimming cut 2 bases from V and 0 bases from J; bases unmatched to any gene: 4. This CDR3 comprises 15 residues. The DNA of the CDR3 is TGTGCCATCAGTGAGAGAGCGGGGAACTCCTACGAGCAGTACTTC. Translated, it gives CAISERAGNSYEQYF.

This clone has only a few counts. In DNA form, the CDR3 reads TGTGCCAGCAGCTACACCGGGACGGCCGTCTACGAGCAGTACTTC. Amino acid sequence: CASSYTGTAVYEQYF. The rearrangement links TRBV5-6 to TRBJ2-7; D might be TRBD1 or TRBD2, each matching 5 bases. Trimming took off 3 bases at V and 3 bases at J, with 16 bases between the two ends. Germline CDR1 reads SGHDT; CDR2 reads YYEEEE. This CDR3 spans 15 amino acids.

The chain joins TRBV28 to TRBJ2-7, with 10 bases lining up with TRBD1. From germline, CDR1 is MDHEN and CDR2 SYDVKM. V was clipped by 1 base and J by 2 bases; unmatched bases: 11. This CDR3 is 18 amino acids long. CDR3 residues: CASSLSYPGTGVAYEQYF. Written as DNA, the CDR3 is TGTGCCAGCAGTTTATCCTACCCCGGGACAGGGGTGGCCTACGAGCAGTACTTC.

This rearrangement joins TRBV30 to TRBJ2-3, with 10 positions matching TRBD1. CDR1 is GTSNPN and CDR2 is SVGIG in the germline V gene (reference sequence). V shed 3 bases, J shed 6 bases, and the junction held 6 bases outside the gene matches. The CDR3 extends over 14 amino acids. The CDR3 sequence: CAWSGDRGLDTQYF. DNA of the CDR3: TGTGCCTGGAGCGGAGACAGGGGGCTGGATACGCAGTATTTT.

The chain recombines TRBV6-5 with TRBJ2-7; the D is unclear. The V gene lost 6 bases and the J gene lost 3 bases, with 12 bases spanning the gap. The CDR3 extends over 13 amino acids. CDR1 and CDR2 from the germline V gene are MNHEY and SVGAGI. CDR3: CASSPGLGYEQYV. DNA of the CDR3: TGTGCCAGCAGCCCCGGCCTAGGCTACGAGCAGTACGTC.

The CDR3 DNA is TGTGCCTGGAGCACACAGGGTGCAACTTATTCACCCCTCCACTTT. Amino acid sequence: CAWSTQGATYSPLHF. This chain connects TRBV30 to TRBJ1-6; TRBD1 might be the D (6 bases). Looked up from germline, CDR1 is GTSNPN and CDR2 is SVGIG (reference sequence). Trimming removed 3 bases from V and 8 bases from J, with 17 bases in between. The CDR3 sequence is 15 residues long.

The V and J genes are TRBV19 and TRBJ1-5; 8 bases map to TRBD1. There are 17 residues in the CDR3. After removal of 0 bases from V and 7 bases from J, the junction contained 11 bases not matched to a gene. Germline CDR1 reads LNHDA; CDR2 reads SQIVND (reference sequence). CDR3 coding DNA: TGTGCCAGTAGTATAGAGGACAGGGTAAGAAATAACCAGCCCCAGCATTTT. Translation: CASSIEDRVRNNQPQHF.

The chain combines TRBV4-2 with TRBJ2-2, with 8 positions matching TRBD2. The germline CDR1 and CDR2 sequences are LGHNA and YNFKEQ. Trimming removed 0 bases from V and 4 bases from J; junction bases left unmatched: 4. The CDR3 spans 16 residues. The chain's CDR3 is CASSQDSGGLTGELFF. Written as DNA, the CDR3 is TGTGCCAGCAGCCAAGATTCGGGGGGGCTCACCGGGGAGCTGTTTTTT.

The chain uses TRBV7-3 and TRBJ2-2, with 12 nucleotides matching TRBD2. CDR3 length equals 19 residues. Germline V gene lookup returns CDR1 SGHTA and CDR2 FQGTGA. With 4 bases clipped from V and 5 bases from J, the junction kept 14 bases outside the gene matches. CDR3 nucleotide sequence: TGTGCCAGCAGCTCACTGACTAGCGGGAGTATGGCAGGGACCGGGGAGCTGTTTTTT. This translates into CASSSLTSGSMAGTGELFF.

The genes are TRBV4-3 and TRBJ1-6; 9 bases are a match to TRBD1. Germline V gene lookup returns CDR1 LGHNA and CDR2 YSLEER. Trimming cost V 4 bases and J 7 bases; bases outside gene matches: 5. This CDR3 contains 15 residues. The CDR3: CASSPGDRENSPLHF. CDR3 coding DNA: TGCGCCAGCAGCCCAGGGGACAGGGAAAATTCACCCCTCCACTTT.

A note on this clone: This sample also contains other DNA sequences that code for the same CDR3. The CDR3 DNA reads as TGTGCCAGCTCACCTGACAGGGGCACCTACAATGAGCAGTTCTTC. Its translation: CASSPDRGTYNEQFF. This chain connects TRBV18 to TRBJ2-1; TRBD1 agrees at 8 bases. CDR3 length: 15 amino acids. V was pared by 3 bases and J by 2 bases, with 3 bases of the junction left unmatched. Germline CDR1 reads KGHSH; CDR2 reads LQKENI.

This clone was seen just once. This chain connects TRBV4-3 to TRBJ1-3, with a tentative D call TRBD1 (5 bases). V lost 0 bases to trimming and J lost 0 bases, with 15 bases between them. Germline CDR1 reads LGHNA; CDR2 reads YSLEER. This CDR3 has 18 residues. The CDR3 spells CASSQEAGLRSSGNTIYF. As DNA, the CDR3 is TGCGCCAGCAGCCAAGAAGCGGGACTCCGGAGCTCTGGAAACACCATATATTTT.

The rearrangement uses TRBV23-1 and TRBJ1-5; D unclear. TRBV23-1 is labeled an ORF, and its function is uncertain. CDR3 length: 15 residues. Trimming removed 0 bases at V and 4 bases at J, with 10 bases between. The CDR3, as DNA: TGCGCCAGCAGTCAATCGCTCCCCGGGAATCAGCCCCAGCATTTT. It is translated as CASSQSLPGNQPQHF.

The chain recombines TRBV12-3 or TRBV12-4 with TRBJ1-2; D gene unclear. This CDR3 contains 13 residues. Trimming shortened V by 6 bases and J by 8 bases, and 16 bases separated the two germline ends. The CDR3 is CASSGPRRQGYTF. CDR3 DNA sequence: TGTGCCAGCAGCGGGCCACGAAGGCAAGGCTACACCTTC.

This clone was counted only a few times. The chain links TRBV29-1 to TRBJ1-1, with 7 positions matching TRBD1. V lost 2 bases to trimming and J lost 4 bases; unmatched junction nucleotides: 4. This CDR3 has 13 residues. Germline assignment: CDR1 SQVTM and CDR2 ANQGSEA. This CDR3 is CSVEKGAVTEAFF. The CDR3 nucleotides read TGCAGCGTTGAAAAGGGGGCGGTCACTGAAGCTTTCTTT.

The genes are TRBV7-5 and TRBJ1-1; TRBD1 reflects the table's D call only, with no check against the DNA. TRBV7-5 is classified as a pseudogene. The CDR3 is 19 residues long. The CDR3 spells CVRSLRPHCRDRLNTEAFF. The CDR3 DNA reads TGTGTCAGAAGCTTACGACCCCACTGTCGGGACAGGCTGAACACTGAAGCTTTCTTT.

Notes on this clone: Different DNA sequences within this sample yield the same CDR3. This chain joins TRBV28 and TRBJ1-2; possibly TRBD1 for D (5 bases). The CDR3 covers 12 residues. In germline, CDR1 is MDHEN, CDR2 SYDVKM. V lost 5 bases and J 5 bases, leaving 9 bases between the germline ends. CDR3 coding DNA: TGTGCCAGCAGTCTGGGGGGGTATGGCTACACCTTC. Amino acid sequence: CASSLGGYGYTF.

The chain links TRBV6-2 or TRBV6-3 to TRBJ1-1; no firm D call. The CDR3 covers 13 residues. V was shortened by 0 bases and J by 7 bases, with 9 bases between the two germline ends. Germline V gene data show CDR1 as MNHEY and CDR2 as SVGEGT. CDR3 sequence (DNA): TGTGCCAGCAGTTACTCGATTATTCGTGAAGCTTTCTTT. Protein: CASSYSIIREAFF.

J is TRBJ1-2 and V is TRBV2; D is undetermined. CDR3 length equals 16 residues. The germline V gene encodes CDR1 SNHLY and CDR2 FYNNEI. V dropped 0 bases and J dropped 3 bases, with 14 bases sitting between them. The CDR3 coding sequence is TGTGCCAGCAGTGAAGCGGTACTTGGGGAATACTATGGCTACACCTTC. Translated, it gives CASSEAVLGEYYGYTF.

CDR3 nucleotides: TGTGCCAGCAGCCAAGATCCGGGGGTCCCAAAGGATGCGTACTTC. Its translation: CASSQDPGVPKDAYF. This chain joins TRBV3-1 (or the pseudogene TRBV3-2) and TRBJ2-4, with D perhaps matching TRBD2 (6 bases). V was clipped by 0 bases and J by 15 bases, with 21 bases between them. The CDR3 extends over 15 amino acids. CDR1 LGHDT and CDR2 YNNKEL come from the germline V gene (reference sequence).

This chain links TRBV3-1 (or the pseudogene TRBV3-2) with TRBJ2-6; D is unclear. The germline V gene has CDR1 LGHDT and CDR2 YNNKEL (reference sequence). This CDR3 region has 15 residues. Trimming shortened V by 6 bases and J by 1 base, and 10 bases separated the two germline ends. This CDR3 reads CASSHLKSGANVLTF. The CDR3 DNA follows: TGTGCCAGCAGTCACCTCAAGTCTGGGGCCAACGTCCTGACTTTC.

V and J are TRBV6-1 and TRBJ2-7; 8 bases agree with TRBD2. Germline V gives CDR1 MNHNS, CDR2 SASEGT. This CDR3 is 15 amino acids long. The trim removed 2 bases at V and 2 bases at J, leaving 5 bases unmatched. The CDR3 DNA reads as TGTGCCAGCAGTGAAAGGTCGGGGGGGCCCTACGAGCAGTACGTC. Protein product: CASSERSGGPYEQYV.

The rearrangement joins TRBV11-1 to TRBJ2-1; D uncertain. V gave up 5 bases and J gave up 5 bases, with 10 bases separating them. This CDR3 has 13 residues. Germline V lookup: CDR1 SGHAT, CDR2 FQDESV (reference sequence). The chain's CDR3 is CASSPWYDNEQFF. The CDR3 DNA reads as TGTGCCAGCAGCCCATGGTATGACAATGAGCAGTTCTTC.

The genes are TRBV7-9 and TRBJ1-2, with D unresolved. Germline lookup yields CDR1 SEHNR and CDR2 FQNEAQ (reference sequence). This CDR3 contains 15 residues. V shed 0 bases and J shed 0 bases, with 8 bases lying between them. CDR3 DNA: TGTGCCAGCAGCTTAGCGGGCAGAACTAACTATGGCTACACCTTC. It encodes CASSLAGRTNYGYTF.

This clone was picked up one time. The genes are TRBV2 and TRBJ2-2, with 7 positions matching TRBD1. Germline V gene data show CDR1 as SNHLY and CDR2 as FYNNEI. Losses at the gene ends were 6 bases for V and 3 bases for J; bases not matched to a gene: 4. The CDR3 is 14 residues long. For the CDR3, the DNA is TGTGCCAGCAGGGGGCAGGGGGACACCGGGGAGCTGTTTTTT. This translates into CASRGQGDTGELFF.